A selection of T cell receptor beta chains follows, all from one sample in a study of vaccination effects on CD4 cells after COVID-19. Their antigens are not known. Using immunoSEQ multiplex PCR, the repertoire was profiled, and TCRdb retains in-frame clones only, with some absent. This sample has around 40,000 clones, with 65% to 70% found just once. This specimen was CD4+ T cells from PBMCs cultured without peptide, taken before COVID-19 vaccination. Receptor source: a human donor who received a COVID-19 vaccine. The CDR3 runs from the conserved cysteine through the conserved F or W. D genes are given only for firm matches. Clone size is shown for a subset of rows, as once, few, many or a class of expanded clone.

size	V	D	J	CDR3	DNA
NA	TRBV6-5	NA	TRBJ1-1	CASSWGQNTEAFF	TGTGCCAGCAGCTGGGGACAGAACACTGAAGCTTTCTTT
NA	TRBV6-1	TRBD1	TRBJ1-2	CASSELGQYYGYTF	TGTGCCAGCAGTGAATTGGGACAGTACTATGGCTACACCTTC
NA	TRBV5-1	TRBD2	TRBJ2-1	CASSSQGSSGGEQFF	TGCGCCAGCAGCTCACAGGGGAGTAGCGGGGGTGAGCAGTTCTTC
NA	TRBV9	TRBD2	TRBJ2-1	CASSVVAGGFNEQFF	TGTGCCAGCAGCGTAGTAGCGGGAGGGTTCAATGAGCAGTTCTTC
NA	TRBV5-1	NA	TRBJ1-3	CASSLGDPLSGNTIYF	TGCGCCAGCAGCTTGGGGGATCCCCTCTCTGGAAACACCATATATTTT
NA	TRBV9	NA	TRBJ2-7	CASSATVGSYEQYF	TGTGCCAGCAGCGCCACCGTCGGCTCCTACGAGCAGTACTTC
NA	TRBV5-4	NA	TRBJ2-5	CASSFGLSQETQYF	TGTGCCAGCAGCTTCGGACTGTCCCAAGAGACCCAGTACTTC
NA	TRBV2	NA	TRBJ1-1	CASSEAALTEAFF	TGTGCCAGCAGTGAAGCAGCCCTTACTGAAGCTTTCTTT
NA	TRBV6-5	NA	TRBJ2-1	CASGDRTSHNEQFF	TGTGCCAGCGGAGACAGAACAAGTCACAATGAGCAGTTCTTC
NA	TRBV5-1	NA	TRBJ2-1	CASSSSPGVTYNEQFF	TGCGCCAGCAGCTCCTCTCCGGGGGTGACCTACAATGAGCAGTTCTTC
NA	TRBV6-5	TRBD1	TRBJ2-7	CASRPGQGGHEQYF	TGTGCCAGCAGGCCGGGACAGGGTGGGCACGAGCAGTACTTC
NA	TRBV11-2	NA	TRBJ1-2	CASSLDGGGYTF	TGTGCCAGCAGCTTAGACGGGGGCGGCTACACCTTC
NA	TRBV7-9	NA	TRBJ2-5	CASSPHGGGAAYQETQYF	TGTGCCAGCAGCCCCCATGGTGGGGGGGCCGCGTACCAAGAGACCCAGTACTTC
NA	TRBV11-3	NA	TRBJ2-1	CASSLVGGATFNEQFF	TGTGCCAGCAGCTTAGTGGGGGGGGCTACTTTCAATGAGCAGTTCTTC
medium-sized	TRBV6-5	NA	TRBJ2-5	CASSLNGRGQETQYF	TGTGCCAGCAGCCTTAACGGGAGAGGTCAAGAGACCCAGTACTTC
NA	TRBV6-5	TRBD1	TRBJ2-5	CASSYSYRGQETQYF	TGTGCCAGCAGTTACTCGTACAGGGGGCAAGAGACCCAGTACTTC
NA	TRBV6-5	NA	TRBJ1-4	CASFGGSNEKLFF	TGTGCCAGCTTCGGGGGGTCGAATGAAAAACTGTTTTTT
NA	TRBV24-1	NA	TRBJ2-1	CATSDSGLNRSFF	TGTGCCACCAGTGATTCCGGACTGAATAGGTCCTTCTTC
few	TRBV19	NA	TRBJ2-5	CASSGLQETQYF	TGTGCCAGTTCGGGCCTCCAAGAGACCCAGTACTTC
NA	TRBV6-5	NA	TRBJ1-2	CASSYSTGGYTF	TGTGCCAGCAGTTACTCTACGGGTGGCTACACCTTC
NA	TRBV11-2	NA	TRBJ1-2	CASSLGKGRSYGYTF	TGTGCCAGCAGCTTAGGAAAAGGCCGAAGCTATGGCTACACCTTC
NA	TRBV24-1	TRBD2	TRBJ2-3	CATEVAGTDTQYF	TGTGCCACCGAGGTAGCGGGGACAGATACGCAGTATTTT
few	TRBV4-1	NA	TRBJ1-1	CASSSRTQNTEAFF	TGCGCCAGCAGCTCACGGACGCAGAACACTGAAGCTTTCTTT
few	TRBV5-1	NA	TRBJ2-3	CASSLDEPRTDTQYF	TGCGCCAGCAGCTTGGACGAGCCACGCACAGATACGCAGTATTTT
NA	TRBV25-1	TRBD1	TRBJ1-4	CASSESGTVNEKLFF	TGTGCCAGCAGTGAATCCGGGACAGTAAATGAAAAACTGTTTTTT
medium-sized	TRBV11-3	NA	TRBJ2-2	CASSLDQGGSAHTGELFF	TGTGCCAGCAGCTTAGATCAAGGCGGCAGCGCCCACACCGGGGAGCTGTTTTTT
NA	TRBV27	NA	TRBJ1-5	CASSPRGDHSNQPQHF	TGTGCCAGCAGTCCCCGGGGAGACCATAGCAATCAGCCCCAGCATTTT